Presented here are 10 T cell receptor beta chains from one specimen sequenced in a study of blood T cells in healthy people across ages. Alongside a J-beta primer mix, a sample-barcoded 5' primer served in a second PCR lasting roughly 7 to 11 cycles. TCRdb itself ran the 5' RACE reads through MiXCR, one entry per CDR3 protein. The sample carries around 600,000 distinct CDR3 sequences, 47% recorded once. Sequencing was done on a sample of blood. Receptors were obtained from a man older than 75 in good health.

CDR3 residues: CSAQPGNNEQFF. CDR3 sequence (DNA): TGCAGTGCGCAACCAGGGAACAATGAGCAGTTCTTC. V gene TRBV20-1 combines with J gene TRBJ2-1, with D possibly matching TRBD1 (5 bases). Per the germline V gene, CDR1 is DFQATT and CDR2 is SNEGSKA (reference sequence). The germline V and J ends were trimmed by 6 bases and 5 bases, with 11 bases remaining between them. This CDR3 contains 12 residues.

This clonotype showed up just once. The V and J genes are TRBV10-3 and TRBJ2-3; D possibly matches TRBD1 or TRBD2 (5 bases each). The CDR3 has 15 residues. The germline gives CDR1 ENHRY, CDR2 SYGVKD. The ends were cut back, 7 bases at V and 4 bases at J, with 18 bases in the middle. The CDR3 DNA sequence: TGTGCCATCAAATGGGACGCTAGCAGTGCAGATACGCAGTATTTT. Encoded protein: CAIKWDASSADTQYF.

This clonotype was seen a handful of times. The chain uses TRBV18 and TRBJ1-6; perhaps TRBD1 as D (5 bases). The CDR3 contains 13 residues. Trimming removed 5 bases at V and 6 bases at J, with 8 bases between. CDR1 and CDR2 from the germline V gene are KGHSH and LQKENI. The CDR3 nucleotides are TGTGCCAGCTCATCCGGGACTAATTCACCCCTCCACTTT. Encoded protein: CASSSGTNSPLHF.

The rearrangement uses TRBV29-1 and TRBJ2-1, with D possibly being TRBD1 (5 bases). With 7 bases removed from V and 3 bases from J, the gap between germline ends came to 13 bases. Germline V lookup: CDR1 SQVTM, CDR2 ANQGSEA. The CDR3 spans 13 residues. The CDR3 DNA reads TGCAGCGCCCCCAGGGTGGACTACAATGAGCAGTTCTTC. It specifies CSAPRVDYNEQFF.

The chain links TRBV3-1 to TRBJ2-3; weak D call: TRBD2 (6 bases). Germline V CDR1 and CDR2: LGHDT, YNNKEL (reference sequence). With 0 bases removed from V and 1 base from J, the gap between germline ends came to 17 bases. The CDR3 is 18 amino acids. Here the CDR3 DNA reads TGTGCCAGCAGCCAAGATCCGTCCAGCGGGTACCGCACAGATACGCAGTATTTT. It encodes CASSQDPSSGYRTDTQYF.

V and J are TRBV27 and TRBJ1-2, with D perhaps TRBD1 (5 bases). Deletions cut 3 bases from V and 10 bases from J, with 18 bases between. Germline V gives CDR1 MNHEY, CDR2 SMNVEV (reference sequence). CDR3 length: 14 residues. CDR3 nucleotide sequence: TGTGCCAGCAGTTTCCAGGGCGGGGGGTCCCTCTACACCTTC. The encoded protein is CASSFQGGGSLYTF.

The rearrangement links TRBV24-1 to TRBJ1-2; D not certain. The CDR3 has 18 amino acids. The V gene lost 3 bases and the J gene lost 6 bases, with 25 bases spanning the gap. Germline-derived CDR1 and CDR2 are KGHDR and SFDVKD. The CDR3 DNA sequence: TGTGCCACCAGTGATCATCCGGGTGCCCTGGGAGTCGGACATGGCTACACCTTC. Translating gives CATSDHPGALGVGHGYTF.

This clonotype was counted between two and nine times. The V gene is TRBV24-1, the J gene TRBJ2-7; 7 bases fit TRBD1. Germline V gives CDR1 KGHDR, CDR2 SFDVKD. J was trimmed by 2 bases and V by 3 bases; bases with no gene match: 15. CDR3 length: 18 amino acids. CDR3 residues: CATSDADVGQAHPYEQYF. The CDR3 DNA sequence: TGTGCCACCAGTGATGCTGACGTCGGACAGGCGCACCCCTACGAGCAGTACTTC.

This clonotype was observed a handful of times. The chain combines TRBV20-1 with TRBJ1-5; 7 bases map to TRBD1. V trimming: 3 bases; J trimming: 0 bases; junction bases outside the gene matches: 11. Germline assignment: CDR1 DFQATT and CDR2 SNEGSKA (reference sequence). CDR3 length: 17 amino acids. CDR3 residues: CSARGGQQGYSNQPQHF. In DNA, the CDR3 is TGCAGTGCTAGGGGAGGTCAACAGGGGTATAGCAATCAGCCCCAGCATTTT.

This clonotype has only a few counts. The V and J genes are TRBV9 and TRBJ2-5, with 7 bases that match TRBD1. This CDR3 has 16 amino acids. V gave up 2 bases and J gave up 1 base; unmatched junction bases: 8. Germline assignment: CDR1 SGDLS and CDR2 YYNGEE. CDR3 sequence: CASSVTGDYFQETQYF. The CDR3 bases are TGTGCCAGCAGCGTTACAGGGGATTACTTCCAAGAGACCCAGTACTTC.